This T cell receptor beta chain was captured by sequencing in a study of cytomegalovirus exposure and HLA in healthy donors (dated by TCRdb to between 2016 and 2019). Study-wide context: An earlier analysis of several hundred of the donors reported around 280 Gb of sequence data and 117 million unique TCR beta sequences obtained from around 180 million T cells. In an earlier analysis of a few hundred of the donors, high-throughput TCR beta sequencing was used to judge whether each TCR beta V gene segment behaved as functional or pseudogenic. Among roughly 400 genotyped donors of the cohort, an average of about 240,000 unique TCR beta nucleotide sequences was sequenced per donor, of which 15% to 20% were non-productive. Rather than drawing on any new phenotypic data, the later analysis identified candidate immune exposures from TCR beta sequences and the way those sequences occurred across donors. The study used immunosequencing to profile the T cell repertoires of approximately 630 subjects and linked those repertoires to cytomegalovirus serostatus. Class I and class II HLA loci were covered by the typing at four-digit resolution. Every discovery cohort repertoire had been produced on one sequencing platform. Genome-wide SNP genotypes for about three fifths of the roughly 670 donors were used in a later genetic analysis, which treated that subset as a discovery cohort. High-throughput TCR immunosequencing, statistical association of individual TCRs with disease status, and machine learning were combined to predict cytomegalovirus infection status. Typing coverage varied by locus: roughly 620-630 donors for A, B, C, DRB1 and DQB1; roughly 560 for DQA1; around 610 for DPA1; around 490 for DPB1. Donor age, sex, ethnicity and CMV serostatus were compiled alongside the repertoire data. The study was designed to test whether signatures of past pathogen exposure could be identified by cataloging public T cell receptors. Of the 350 to 450 genotyped donors, about 84% fell in the genetic ancestry cluster associated with self-reported Caucasian donors. An early release covering more than 500 HLA-typed donors comprised about 290 gigabases of sequencing data and tens of millions of unique TCR sequences. Along with the approximately 700-subject first cohort, a separate validation cohort of some 130 different subjects was used. Several DR-DQ haplotypes were treated as single units for association and clustering because of strong linkage in the cohort. To study patterns of TCR occurrence, a later analysis re-analyzed previously published TCR beta repertoires from around 670 donors and added high-resolution HLA genotyping.

The cohort comprised several hundred healthy bone marrow donors. Cohort members were all nominally healthy when sampled, although unrecorded immune exposures were likely present. The donor tested CMV seronegative and was one of the 352 seronegative cohort members. A peripheral blood sample was collected from each donor, and TCR beta sequencing was performed on peripheral blood mononuclear cells. Genomic DNA extraction from the blood cell samples was performed with the Qiagen DNeasy Blood Extraction Kit. This clone was counted between two and nine times. No antigen is known for it. The input lacks base qualities; no much larger clone sits a single base away. The library was prepared using the immunoSEQ multiplex PCR assay. A mixture of 60 forward primers for TCR Vbeta segments and 13 reverse primers for TCR Jbeta segments was used in the multiplex PCR. Amplification of the CDR3 region of rearranged TCR beta genes was performed with a multiplex PCR assay on genomic DNA. On the Illumina HiSeq System, the amplified TCR beta libraries were sequenced as 87-base-pair reads. Processing in the source paper ran as follows. Across the 670 or so repertoires, a later analysis counted 80 million or so unique TCR beta chains, 9.5 million to 13 million of which were shared by at least two donors. A nearest-neighbor algorithm error-corrected the raw reads and collapsed the reads into unique sequences, merging closely related sequences to remove PCR and sequencing errors. Alignment of CDR3 sequences to IMGT reference sequences was used to assign V, D and J gene segments. For a sequence to be retained, a match of at least six nucleotides was required to both a V gene segment and a J gene segment. A rearrangement was called productive if the CDR3 had no stop codons and remained in frame with V and J, and every other rearrangement was called non-productive. Following IMGT convention, CDR3 was defined as the stretch from the second conserved V-encoded cysteine to the conserved J-encoded phenylalanine. The earlier analysis of 550 to 650 of the donors excluded any sequence lacking an unambiguous match to a single V gene segment. In an earlier analysis of approximately 590 of the donors, V segments were called functional above 56.7% productive rearrangements and were called segregating when the between-donor standard deviation exceeded 5%. A statistical classification framework was developed to diagnose cytomegalovirus status using the catalog of TCR beta chain sequences. In a later analysis, TCR nucleotide sequences were compared against IMGT/GENE-DB human TR gene sequences so that V and J genes could be assigned. In a later analysis, CDR3 sequences and most-parsimonious VDJ recombination scenarios were assigned using the TCRdist pipeline. In a later analysis, each TCR beta chain was defined by its CDR3 amino acid sequence together with its V-gene family, and reads without a unique V-gene family were excluded. A later analysis removed 500 to 650 highly shared, low-generation-probability nucleotide sequences to deal with suspected cross-contamination and a sequencing artifact. In a later analysis, a clonal expansion index was calculated for each public chain from normalized within-repertoire ranks of inferred template counts. Generation probabilities in a later analysis came from a VDJ recombination model fitted to out-of-frame rearrangements, and those results were checked against IGoR. In a later analysis, hypergeometric tests were used to score TCR-TCR, TCR-HLA and TCR-CMV co-occurrence, with a repertoire-size bias correction applied to TCR pairs. A later analysis estimated false discovery rates by permuting HLA or CMV assignments 20 times. In a later analysis, co-occurring TCRs were grouped with DBSCAN, and TCRdist sequence similarity was added when clustering was performed within HLA-allele-positive subsets. Co-occurrence clustering excluded repertoires with fewer than 30,000 or more than 120,000 public chains, plus five with anomalous nucleotide sharing. This is the immuneACCESS table as TCRdb keeps it, with only in-frame sequences that have V and J called. A part of the clones is gone; compared with another copy, unresolved V genes explain less than half, and the rest is unexplained. V, J and clone size were drawn from that table, and D and trimming were deduced from the DNA. This sample gives about 92,000 clones in total; roughly 70% of them show up just once. Of the sample, roughly 2.7% is held by the ten largest clones.

V is shortened by 0 bases, J by 10 bases, and the region joining them spans 4 bases. The CDR3 sequence holds 11 residues, the cysteine and phenylalanine included. Only the CDR3 DNA is retained, 33 bases long and in frame from the first base. CDR1 and CDR2 (SEHNR, FQNEAQ) derive from the germline V gene (reference sequence). General findings and caveats noted by the study authors: Because the 87-base-pair reads could not distinguish some IMGT-functional V segments, including TRBV6-2 and TRBV6-3, those segments were excluded. Compared with equally common non-associated chains, HLA-associated TCR beta chains in a later analysis were more clonally expanded and had lower generation probabilities. V-gene and J-gene trimming of TCR beta chains was associated with a missense DCLRE1C variant in a later genetic analysis, and the association was replicated in an independent cohort. While some public TCRs were present in many individuals, most TCR sequences turned up only very rarely across donors. In this cohort, only TCR beta chains were sequenced, and detectable features were limited by the absence of alpha or paired-chain data. A group of highly shared sequence variants was considered likely to be a technical artifact of the sequencing pipeline. In a later analysis, the rate of TCR association differed among HLA loci, with DRB1 alleles having the most associated TCRs and HLA-C alleles having the fewest. In the study, 150 to 200 TCR beta chains were listed as associated with cytomegalovirus. When HLA alleles, especially DR and DQ, strongly co-occurred, TCR associations were difficult to assign to individual alleles. The classifier was reported to diagnose cytomegalovirus status with high specificity and sensitivity in both the original and validation cohorts. In a later analysis, several top co-occurrence clusters were reported to appear linked to parvovirus B19, influenza, CMV and Epstein-Barr virus. According to the authors, the approach could potentially be generalized to other disease states and immunological phenotypes. Correlated functional status among segregating V segments might reflect linkage disequilibrium, but an unknown experimental factor could not be ruled out. An earlier analysis of 587 of the donors showed that most TCR beta V segments appeared in productive rearrangements either about 87% or about 30% of the time, which broadly matched IMGT annotations. Because some donors lacked HLA typing at each locus, the association tests relied only on the typed subset. Roughly uniform sequencing depth across donors was assumed in presence/absence analyses, although this assumption may not hold. Seventeen rarely observed V segments, including chromosome 9 orphons, were excluded from the earlier analysis of several hundred of the donors because counts were too low. A further reported finding was that TCR beta sequences accurately predicted the HLA-A and HLA-B alleles for most subjects in the first cohort. Immune exposure information for the cohort was limited to CMV serostatus. In vitro tests confirmed that three of the cytomegalovirus-associated TCR beta chains recognize cytomegalovirus antigens. In a later analysis, most CMV-associated TCR beta chains were found to appear HLA-restricted, with HLA associations seemingly driven largely by CMV exposure. In a later genetic analysis, fewer N-insertions in productive TCRs were reported among donors in an Asian-associated ancestry cluster than the approximately 670-donor mean. A later analysis associated about 17,000 TCR beta sequences with specific HLA alleles at a false discovery rate of 0.05.

The chain uses TRBV7-9 and TRBJ2-1, with no reliable assignment of the D segment. The source of this sequence is a man aged 50 to 59 in good health and CMV-seronegative. Sequencing was performed on PBMCs. Here the CDR3 is given as CASSLALEQFF. The DNA reads TGTGCCAGCAGCTTAGCACTCGAGCAGTTCTTC.